These 9 T cell receptor beta chains originate from one sample sequenced in a study of cytomegalovirus exposure and HLA in healthy donors. With 60 Vbeta and 13 Jbeta primers, the PCR was carried out. The assay was immunoSEQ multiplex PCR, and TCRdb's table has in-frame clones only and misses some. The sample holds over 100,000 clones, 80% to 85% seen once. The sample comprised PBMCs. The receptors were gathered from a man aged 25-40 years in good health and CMV-seropositive.

The CDR3 DNA reads as TGCGCCAGCAGCCAAGGAGATAGGGGCATTCAGTACTTC. As protein: CASSQGDRGIQYF. The chain carries TRBV4-1 and TRBJ2-4; tentatively, D is TRBD1 (5 bases). The length of the CDR3 is 13 residues. Germline CDR1 is MGHRA and CDR2 is YSYEKL. V gave up 1 base and J gave up 9 bases, with 10 bases separating them.

The J gene is TRBJ2-7, the V gene TRBV7-2; a weak D match, TRBD2 (5 bases). From germline, CDR1 is SGHTA and CDR2 FQGNSA. This CDR3 region has 15 residues. CDR3 in DNA: TGTGCCGGCAGCTTAGAAGGTACTAGAACCTACGAGCAGTACGTC. Translation: CAGSLEGTRTYEQYV.

This chain uses TRBV5-1 with TRBJ2-7, with D tentatively TRBD1 (6 bases). This CDR3 region has 14 residues. V gave up 2 bases and J gave up 4 bases, with 13 bases separating them. Germline-derived CDR1 and CDR2 are SGHRS and YFSETQ. The CDR3: CASSLMTGSYEQYF. The CDR3 DNA is TGCGCCAGCAGCTTAATGACAGGCTCTTACGAGCAGTACTTC.

This clone was observed once. The gene calls are TRBV6-1 and TRBJ2-2; D might be TRBD1 (6 bases). V lost 5 bases, J lost 1 base, and 11 bases lay in between. CDR1 is MNHNS, CDR2 SASEGT, per germline. CDR3 length: 15 amino acids. The CDR3 DNA is TGTGCCAGCAGTCGCCTGACAGGGAACACCGGGGAGCTGTTTTTT. It yields the protein CASSRLTGNTGELFF.

V gene TRBV7-3 combines with J gene TRBJ2-3, with 11 bases fitting TRBD2. The CDR3 is 16 residues long. Germline V CDR1 and CDR2: SGHTA, FQGTGA. The J segment lost 0 bases and the V segment lost 5 bases, leaving 4 bases of the junction unmatched. The CDR3 protein is CASSLTSGGSTDTQYF. The CDR3 DNA is TGTGCCAGCAGCCTTACTAGCGGGGGAAGCACAGATACGCAGTATTTT.

This clone was observed a few times. This sequence joins TRBV30 and TRBJ2-7, with 8 bases fitting TRBD2. CDR3 size: 14 residues. Germline V lookup: CDR1 GTSNPN, CDR2 SVGIG (reference sequence). V trimming: 2 bases; J trimming: 3 bases; junction bases outside the gene matches: 6. The CDR3 spells CAWSLRGAVYEQYF. The DNA for the CDR3 is TGTGCCTGGAGTCTGCGGGGGGCCGTCTACGAGCAGTACTTC.

The chain is built from TRBV5-5 and TRBJ2-3; tentatively, D is TRBD1 (6 bases). The germline V gene has CDR1 SGHKS and CDR2 YYEKEE (reference sequence). The V gene lost 3 bases and the J gene lost 1 base, with 12 bases spanning the gap. CDR3 length: 15 residues. CDR3 loop: CASSYPPGGTDTQYF. CDR3 coding DNA: TGTGCCAGCAGCTATCCTCCAGGGGGCACAGATACGCAGTATTTT.

This chain connects TRBV20-1 to TRBJ2-1; a possible D gene is TRBD2 (6 bases). Trimming cost V 0 bases and J 12 bases, with 9 bases left between them. Looked up from germline, CDR1 is DFQATT and CDR2 is SNEGSKA (reference sequence). This CDR3 region has 11 residues. CDR3: CSARDRDWQFF. In nucleotides, the CDR3 is TGCAGTGCTAGAGATCGGGACTGGCAGTTCTTC.

The V and J genes are TRBV28 and TRBJ1-1, with 7 bases lining up with TRBD1. Germline-derived CDR1 and CDR2 are MDHEN and SYDVKM. This CDR3 spans 16 amino acids. Trimming removed 3 bases from V and 1 base from J; junction bases left unmatched: 8. This CDR3 reads CASSLNRGAGNTEAFF. The DNA for the CDR3 is TGTGCCAGCAGTTTGAACAGGGGTGCAGGGAACACTGAAGCTTTCTTT.